Sequencing of this TCR beta chain was carried out in a study of T cells in lung cancer brain metastases. Study-wide results and limits: Paired primaries held more unique productive clones than brain metastases (median 4551 versus 1540).

Between roughly 2 and 5 ug genomic DNA went in, equal for pairs. Produced via immunoSEQ multiplex PCR; TCRdb's table is partial and in-frame only. In the table there are some 5,100 clones, roughly nine tenths of which are singletons. Germline V gene data show CDR1 as SGHVS and CDR2 as FQNEAQ. The CDR3 spans 15 residues. V gave up 1 base and J gave up 4 bases, with 13 bases separating them. As concerns this clone: Its antigen remains unknown.

Exclusion applied to any patient with a history of multiple malignancies. The chain links TRBV7-8 to TRBJ1-2, with D possibly matching TRBD1 (5 bases). The material sequenced was tumor tissue from the primary lung tumor. This clonotype originated in a man aged 65-85 years with non-small cell lung cancer. The CDR3 reads CASSLGSLGPYGYTF. The CDR3 DNA reads as TGTGCCAGCAGCTTAGGATCCCTGGGACCCTATGGCTACACCTTC.